This passage covers 27 T cell receptor beta chains from one sample sequenced in a study of cytomegalovirus exposure and HLA in healthy donors. A multiplex PCR was run with 60 Vbeta primers and 13 Jbeta primers. Produced via immunoSEQ multiplex PCR; TCRdb's table is partial and in-frame only. This sample yields tens of thousands of clones, of which about 80% are seen a single time; 23% belongs to the top ten. What was sequenced was PBMCs. Receptors originate from a woman aged 50 to 65 in good health and CMV-seropositive.

The V gene is TRBV6-1, the J gene TRBJ2-7; TRBD1 matches 9 bases. The CDR3 loop spans 13 amino acids. The ends lost 7 bases at V and 3 bases at J; junction bases unmatched: 4. Germline V gene lookup returns CDR1 MNHNS and CDR2 SASEGT. The CDR3 nucleotides are TGTGCCAGCACCCCGGGACAGGGCTACGAGCAGTACTTC. Translation gives CASTPGQGYEQYF.

The chain joins TRBV9 to TRBJ1-4; D might be TRBD1 (5 bases). The germline V and J ends were trimmed by 3 bases and 5 bases, with 8 bases remaining between them. CDR1 is SGDLS and CDR2 is YYNGEE in the germline V gene. The CDR3 totals 13 residues. CDR3 nucleotide sequence: TGTGCCAGCAGCGCATCAGGGAATGAAAAACTGTTTTTT. The encoded protein is CASSASGNEKLFF.

The chain uses TRBV5-4 and TRBJ2-7; TRBD1 aligns across 10 bases. CDR1 and CDR2 from the germline V gene are SGHNT and YYREEE (reference sequence). This CDR3 is built from 16 residues. Losses at the gene ends were 0 bases for V and 7 bases for J; bases not matched to a gene: 10. This CDR3 is CASSLGAGQGLREQYF. Here the CDR3 DNA reads TGTGCCAGCAGCTTGGGGGCGGGACAGGGGTTGCGAGAGCAGTACTTC.

J is TRBJ2-1 and V is TRBV19, with 7 bases aligning to TRBD1. The trim removed 10 bases at V and 0 bases at J, leaving 9 bases unmatched. CDR3 length: 15 amino acids. Germline loops: CDR1 LNHDA, CDR2 SQIVND (reference sequence). The CDR3 sequence: CATQADRASYNEQFF. In DNA, the CDR3 is TGTGCCACCCAGGCCGACAGGGCCTCCTACAATGAGCAGTTCTTC.

The chain is built from TRBV6-1 and TRBJ2-3; 8 nucleotides match TRBD2. Germline V gene lookup returns CDR1 MNHNS and CDR2 SASEGT. The J segment lost 5 bases and the V segment lost 1 base, leaving 5 bases of the junction unmatched. The CDR3 has 15 amino acids. The chain's CDR3 is CASSEVAGRGDTQYF. The CDR3 nucleotides read TGTGCCAGCAGTGAAGTAGCGGGGCGGGGAGATACGCAGTATTTT.

This clone was recorded once. The chain couples TRBV6-5 to TRBJ1-1; D might be TRBD1 (6 bases). This CDR3 has 12 amino acids. The germline V gene has CDR1 MNHEY and CDR2 SVGAGI. V was pared by 9 bases and J by 0 bases, with 8 bases between. The CDR3 bases are TGTGCCAGACAGGGTATGAACACTGAAGCTTTCTTT. This gives the protein CARQGMNTEAFF.

Details on this clone: The same CDR3 is also encoded by other DNA sequences in this sample. The V gene is TRBV5-1, the J gene TRBJ1-4, with unresolved D. This CDR3 has 14 residues. Deletions cut 4 bases from V and 0 bases from J, with 7 bases between. Germline-derived CDR1 and CDR2 are SGHRS and YFSETQ. The CDR3 nucleotides are TGCGCCAGCAGCCCTACCGCAACTAATGAAAAACTGTTTTTT. This encodes CASSPTATNEKLFF.

The chain has TRBV27 and TRBJ1-1, with D possibly being TRBD1 (5 bases). V dropped 1 base and J dropped 5 bases, with 8 bases sitting between them. Germline-derived CDR1 and CDR2 are MNHEY and SMNVEV (reference sequence). This CDR3 is built from 13 residues. The CDR3 bases are TGTGCCAGCAGTTTATGGGCAGGGACTGAAGCTTTCTTT. Translation: CASSLWAGTEAFF.

The J gene is TRBJ2-3, the V gene TRBV6-5, with TRBD2 as a possible D gene (6 bases). Germline lookup yields CDR1 MNHEY and CDR2 SVGAGI. The length of the CDR3 is 16 residues. Trimming cost V 0 bases and J 3 bases, with 13 bases left between them. CDR3 bases: TGTGCCAGCAGTTACTCGATTTTAGCGGATACAGATACGCAGTATTTT. Its protein product is CASSYSILADTDTQYF.

V and J are TRBV4-1 and TRBJ1-1; tentative D call: TRBD1 (5 bases). Germline CDR1 MGHRA, CDR2 YSYEKL. This CDR3 region has 15 residues. The germline V and J ends were trimmed by 4 bases and 2 bases, with 14 bases remaining between them. CDR3 sequence (DNA): TGCGCCAGCAGCCTCATAAATAGGGGTAACACTGAAGCTTTCTTT. This encodes CASSLINRGNTEAFF.

A few counts support this clone. This chain joins TRBV7-6 and TRBJ2-5, with D maybe TRBD1 (7 bases). V was pared by 5 bases and J by 7 bases, with 8 bases between. The CDR3 has 11 residues. Germline CDR1 SGHVS, CDR2 FNYEAQ. The CDR3 here is CASSQGGTQYF. CDR3 coding DNA: TGTGCCAGCAGCCAGGGGGGGACCCAGTACTTC.

V and J are TRBV5-1 and TRBJ1-1, with D possibly matching TRBD1 (6 bases). Germline values: CDR1 SGHRS, CDR2 YFSETQ. The V and J ends lost 4 bases and 3 bases respectively, with 10 bases between them. The CDR3 totals 13 residues. The CDR3 region has the DNA TGCGCCAGCAGCGTACAGGGTCACACTGAAGCTTTCTTT. Protein product: CASSVQGHTEAFF.

V and J are TRBV10-3 and TRBJ1-1; no definite D call. CDR1 is ENHRY, CDR2 SYGVKD, per germline. This CDR3 comprises 11 residues. Trimming pared 11 bases from V and 0 bases from J, leaving 7 bases between. The CDR3 protein is CASRVNTEAFF. The CDR3 DNA reads as TGTGCCTCCCGGGTGAACACTGAAGCTTTCTTT.

This sequence joins TRBV20-1 and TRBJ1-2, with D unresolved. The CDR3 sequence is 11 residues long. V was shortened by 3 bases and J by 8 bases, with 10 bases between the two germline ends. Germline CDR1 reads DFQATT; CDR2 reads SNEGSKA (reference sequence). CDR3 in DNA: TGCAGTGCTAGGGGAGGGAGAGGCTACACCTTC. It specifies CSARGGRGYTF.

The chain recombines TRBV6-5 with TRBJ2-7; no clear D. V was clipped by 2 bases and J by 4 bases, with 9 bases between them. The CDR3 totals 13 residues. Germline CDR1 is MNHEY and CDR2 is SVGAGI. CDR3 bases: TGTGCCAGCAGTTACACTAACGAGTACGAGCAGTACTTC. This codes for CASSYTNEYEQYF.

V and J are TRBV11-2 and TRBJ2-1, with 7 bases identical to TRBD2. There are 16 residues in the CDR3. V lost 1 base, J lost 2 bases, and 5 bases stayed unmatched. Germline values: CDR1 SGHAT, CDR2 FQNNGV. For the CDR3, the DNA is TGTGCCAGCAGCTTAGTACTAGCGTCTACCTACAATGAGCAGTTCTTC. Protein: CASSLVLASTYNEQFF.

CDR3 in amino acids: CASSSMAAPYEQYV. In nucleotides, the CDR3 is TGTGCCAGCAGCTCCATGGCGGCCCCCTACGAGCAGTACGTC. This chain joins TRBV5-6 and TRBJ2-7; no definite D call. The germline V gene encodes CDR1 SGHDT and CDR2 YYEEEE. The V gene lost 3 bases and the J gene lost 2 bases, with 12 bases spanning the gap. This CDR3 is 14 amino acids long.

The rearrangement uses TRBV5-1 and TRBJ2-4, with TRBD1 matching 10 bases. The CDR3 spans 16 residues. V lost 3 bases and J lost 2; bases outside the gene matches: 5. Germline lookup yields CDR1 SGHRS and CDR2 YFSETQ. The CDR3 loop reads CASSSGQGMTKNIQYF. The CDR3 DNA reads as TGCGCCAGCAGCTCGGGACAGGGGATGACCAAAAACATTCAGTACTTC.

The rearrangement joins TRBV6-5 to TRBJ1-3; TRBD1 agrees at 10 bases. The trim removed 4 bases at V and 7 bases at J, leaving 10 bases unmatched. The germline V gene has CDR1 MNHEY and CDR2 SVGAGI. The CDR3 length is 16 residues. CDR3 in amino acids: CASSSIRDRGYNTIYF. CDR3 DNA: TGTGCCAGCAGTTCCATCCGGGACAGGGGTTACAACACCATATATTTT.

This clone came up a few times. The chain carries TRBV6-1 and TRBJ2-1; 7 bases are a match to TRBD2. Trimming took 3 bases from V and 5 from J; bases not matched to a gene: 4. CDR1 is MNHNS and CDR2 is SASEGT in the germline V gene. The CDR3 spans 14 residues. This CDR3 reads CASSDPGGNNEQFF. CDR3 coding DNA: TGTGCCAGCAGTGACCCGGGGGGAAACAATGAGCAGTTCTTC.

The gene calls are TRBV5-8 and TRBJ2-1; D not certain. V lost 0 bases, J lost 4 bases, and 5 bases lay in between. The CDR3 runs 13 residues. CDR1 and CDR2 (germline): SGHTS, YDEGEE. In DNA form, the CDR3 reads TGTGCCAGCAGCTTGGGTCAGTACAATGAGCAGTTCTTC. Translated: CASSLGQYNEQFF. Full variable domain (rest looked up from reference TRBV5-8 and TRBJ2-1): EAGVTQSPTHLIKTRGQQATLRCSPISGHTSVYWYQQALGLGLQFLLWYDEGEERNRGNFPPRFSGRQFPNYSSELNVNALELEDSALYLCASSLGQYNEQFFGPGTRLTVL.

The J gene is TRBJ2-1, the V gene TRBV6-5; 8 nucleotides line up with TRBD1. The CDR3 extends over 15 amino acids. The trim removed 4 bases at V and 5 bases at J, leaving 7 bases unmatched. Germline CDR1 is MNHEY and CDR2 is SVGAGI. DNA of the CDR3: TGTGCCAGCAGTTCCGGACAGGGTCATCACAATGAGCAGTTCTTC. Its translation is CASSSGQGHHNEQFF.

V and J are TRBV19 and TRBJ1-6, with 10 positions matching TRBD1. Germline CDR1 is LNHDA and CDR2 is SQIVND (reference sequence). The CDR3 contains 16 residues. Unmatched junction bases numbered 7, after V lost 6 bases and J lost 5 bases. The CDR3 reads CASRRQGAADNSPLHF. For the CDR3, the DNA is TGTGCCAGTAGAAGACAGGGGGCTGCGGATAATTCACCCCTCCACTTT.

The rearrangement links TRBV18 to TRBJ1-1; tentatively, D is TRBD1 (6 bases). The V end lost 0 bases, the J end lost 10 bases, and 18 bases lay between the germline ends. The CDR3 length is 15 residues. Germline CDR1 is KGHSH and CDR2 is LQKENI. The CDR3 bases are TGTGCCAGCTCACCACCGGGCAGGGGCGCGGAAGGAGCTTTCTTT. Translated: CASSPPGRGAEGAFF. Full variable domain (outside the CDR3, taken from reference TRBV18 and TRBJ1-1): NAGVMQNPRHLVRRRGQEARLRCSPMKGHSHVYWYRQLPEEGLKFMVYLQKENIIDESGMPKERFSAEFPKEGPSILRIQQVVRGDSAAYFCASSPPGRGAEGAFFGQGTRLTVV.

V and J are TRBV6-4 and TRBJ2-2; 8 bases align to TRBD2. J was trimmed by 1 base and V by 8 bases; bases with no gene match: 3. This CDR3 region has 14 residues. The germline V gene has CDR1 MRHNA and CDR2 SNTAGT. The CDR3 sequence: CASRSGGNTGELFF. The CDR3 region has the DNA TGTGCCAGCCGGAGCGGGGGGAACACCGGGGAGCTGTTTTTT.

The V gene is TRBV5-4, the J gene TRBJ1-4; 7 bases match TRBD1. Losses at the gene ends were 5 bases for V and 6 bases for J; bases not matched to a gene: 10. The germline gives CDR1 SGHNT, CDR2 YYREEE (reference sequence). The CDR3 has 15 residues. As DNA, the CDR3 is TGTGCCAGCAGAAATATGACAGGGCCCCATGAAAAACTGTTTTTT. Translated, it gives CASRNMTGPHEKLFF.

The chain carries TRBV5-4 and TRBJ2-5; a weak D match, TRBD2 (5 bases). The CDR3 has 14 amino acids. Germline V gene data show CDR1 as SGHNT and CDR2 as YYREEE (reference sequence). V shed 2 bases and J shed 2 bases, with 10 bases lying between them. The CDR3 sequence is CASSLEERQETQYF. Written as DNA, the CDR3 is TGTGCCAGCAGCTTAGAAGAGCGGCAAGAGACCCAGTACTTC.